These 14 T cell receptor beta chains came from one sample sequenced in a study of OX40 agonist ivuxolimab in advanced cancers. Profiled with immunoSEQ multiplex PCR; TCRdb holds only in-frame clones, not every one. The profile shows roughly 69,000 clones, 90% to 95% of them singletons. The starting material was CD4+ or CD8+ T cells sorted from blood, obtained in a trial of the OX40 agonist ivuxolimab. The receptor source for this set is an adult with an advanced solid tumor such as melanoma, head and neck, liver or kidney cancer.

The chain is built from TRBV9 and TRBJ2-3, with 11 bases lining up with TRBD2. The CDR3 is made up of 16 amino acids. The V gene's germline CDR1 is SGDLS and CDR2 YYNGEE. J was trimmed by 3 bases and V by 3 bases; bases with no gene match: 6. In DNA form, the CDR3 reads TGTGCCAGCAGCGCCATTAGCGGGGGGGGGACAGATACGCAGTATTTT. It translates to CASSAISGGGTDTQYF. The entire variable domain, with the rest obtained from reference TRBV9 and TRBJ2-3, is as follows: DSGVTQTPKHLITATGQRVTLRCSPRSGDLSVYWYQQSLDQGLQFLIQYYNGEERAKGNILERFSAQQFPDLHSELNLSSLELGDSALYFCASSAISGGGTDTQYFGPGTRLTVL.

CDR3 amino acids: CASQFVLNTEAFF. CDR3 sequence (DNA): TGTGCCAGCCAATTCGTACTGAACACTGAAGCTTTCTTT. V gene TRBV14 combines with J gene TRBJ1-1; D is uncertain. In germline, CDR1 is SGHDN, CDR2 FVKESK. The CDR3 contains 13 residues. V was cut by 8 bases and J by 0 bases, with 10 bases left in between.

V is TRBV27 and J is TRBJ2-4; D possibly corresponds to TRBD2 (6 bases). This CDR3 is built from 14 residues. Germline V gene sequence: CDR1 MNHEY, CDR2 SMNVEV (reference sequence). Trimming took off 5 bases at V and 5 bases at J, with 13 bases between the two ends. The CDR3 loop reads CASSKGGAQNIQYF. CDR3 DNA sequence: TGTGCCAGCAGTAAGGGAGGTGCCCAAAACATTCAGTACTTC.

V is TRBV5-1 and J is TRBJ2-3; D may match TRBD1 or TRBD2 (5 bases each). This CDR3 has 16 amino acids. Germline CDR1 and CDR2: SGHRS and YFSETQ. Trimming removed 5 bases at V and 2 bases at J, with 18 bases between. CDR3 in amino acids: CASRGEGRAATDTQYF. In DNA, the CDR3 is TGCGCCAGCAGGGGGGAAGGCAGGGCTGCCACAGATACGCAGTATTTT. Based on the CDR3 plus reference TRBV5-1 and TRBJ2-3, the full variable domain is KAGVTQTPRYLIKTRGQQVTLSCSPISGHRSVSWYQQTPGQGLQFLFEYFSETQRNKGNFPGRFSGRQFSNSRSEMNVSTLELGDSALYLCASRGEGRAATDTQYFGPGTRLTVL.

The rearrangement joins TRBV11-2 to TRBJ2-2, with no clear D. With 4 bases removed from V and 0 bases from J, the gap between germline ends came to 12 bases. CDR3 length: 16 residues. Per the germline V gene, CDR1 is SGHAT and CDR2 is FQNNGV. DNA for the CDR3: TGTGCCAGCAGCTCCGAACGGTTCGCGAACACCGGGGAGCTGTTTTTT. It codes for CASSSERFANTGELFF.

This chain links TRBV5-4 with TRBJ2-2; the D gene is possibly TRBD2 (7 bases). Looked up from germline, CDR1 is SGHNT and CDR2 is YYREEE (reference sequence). The CDR3 is 16 amino acids. Between the trimmed V and J ends, which lost 3 bases and 4 bases, there was a span of 16 bases. For the CDR3, the DNA is TGTGCCAGCAGCTATGGGGCGGGGGCCTTCACCGGGGAGCTGTTTTTT. This gives the protein CASSYGAGAFTGELFF.

The V gene is TRBV5-1, the J gene TRBJ2-7, with 7 bases lining up with TRBD1. The CDR3 has 14 residues. Per germline, CDR1 SGHRS and CDR2 YFSETQ. Trimming cost V 0 bases and J 5 bases; bases outside gene matches: 5. CDR3 nucleotides: TGCGCCAGCAGCTTGGCAGGGGGAATGAACGAGCAGTACTTC. It is translated as CASSLAGGMNEQYF.

The V and J genes are TRBV2 and TRBJ1-1; D is ambiguous. Per germline, CDR1 SNHLY and CDR2 FYNNEI. The CDR3 is made up of 12 amino acids. The chain's CDR3 is CTAGSMNTEAFF. The CDR3, as DNA: TGTACCGCGGGGAGCATGAACACTGAAGCTTTCTTT.

This clone has more than one count but fewer than ten. CDR3 protein: CASSVGGGAEAFF. DNA for the CDR3: TGTGCCAGCAGCGTGGGGGGTGGAGCTGAAGCTTTCTTT. V and J are TRBV9 and TRBJ1-1; D possibly corresponds to TRBD1 (5 bases). The CDR3 is made up of 13 amino acids. Per the germline V gene, CDR1 is SGDLS and CDR2 is YYNGEE. V lost 2 bases, J lost 6 bases, and 11 bases lay in between.

This sequence joins TRBV9 and TRBJ1-3; D uncertain. CDR1 and CDR2 (germline): SGDLS, YYNGEE. The germline V and J ends were trimmed by 5 bases and 4 bases, with 16 bases remaining between them. This CDR3 spans 15 amino acids. The CDR3 is CASSLGDGNGNTIYF. The CDR3 DNA sequence: TGTGCCAGCAGTCTTGGAGATGGCAACGGAAACACCATATATTTT.

The chain has TRBV6-4 and TRBJ1-6; D not certain. The V end lost 2 bases, the J end lost 1 base, and 24 bases lay between the germline ends. This CDR3 is built from 21 residues. Germline values: CDR1 MRHNA, CDR2 SNTAGT. DNA of the CDR3: TGTGCCAGCAGTGACGGGGAGGAGGGAGAGCCCATTGGGTCCTATAATTCACCCCTCCACTTT. It specifies CASSDGEEGEPIGSYNSPLHF.

The chain couples TRBV4-2 to TRBJ2-5, with D unclear. V lost 0 bases, J lost 9 bases, and 8 bases lay in between. CDR3 length: 12 residues. Germline-derived CDR1 and CDR2 are LGHNA and YNFKEQ. The DNA of the CDR3 is TGTGCCAGCAGCCAAGACAACTGGGCCCAGTACTTC. Its translation is CASSQDNWAQYF.

The rearrangement uses TRBV5-1 and TRBJ1-1; the D gene is possibly TRBD1 (5 bases). This CDR3 has 16 amino acids. V lost 6 bases and J 2 bases, leaving 20 bases between the germline ends. Germline-derived CDR1 and CDR2 are SGHRS and YFSETQ. The DNA for the CDR3 is TGCGCCAGCAAACCAAACCCGGGACGGGGAAACACTGAAGCTTTCTTT. Translated: CASKPNPGRGNTEAFF.

The chain joins TRBV4-3 to TRBJ2-7, with 7 bases lining up with TRBD1. V shed 0 bases and J 0 bases; nucleotides not matched to a gene: 5. CDR1 and CDR2 from the germline V gene are LGHNA and YSLEER. The CDR3 has 16 amino acids. The CDR3 DNA follows: TGCGCCAGCAGCCAAGAAGGGGGCTCGAGCTCCTACGAGCAGTACTTC. Translated, it gives CASSQEGGSSSYEQYF.